One and the same sample provided the 19 T cell receptor beta chains below, sequenced in a study of cytomegalovirus exposure and HLA in healthy donors. The PCR used 60 Vbeta and 13 Jbeta primers. TCRdb's copy holds only in-frame clones and misses some; the assay was immunoSEQ multiplex PCR. The table lists under 45,000 clones, approximately 70% of them singletons. Specimen: PBMCs. Receptor source: a man younger than 40 in good health and CMV-seronegative.

This clone was counted once. J is TRBJ1-1 and V is TRBV29-1; D may be TRBD1 (6 bases). The germline V gene encodes CDR1 SQVTM and CDR2 ANQGSEA. The CDR3 runs 13 residues. The V and J ends lost 6 bases and 10 bases respectively, with 21 bases between them. CDR3 sequence reads: CSVANGQGSVAFF. The CDR3 nucleotides are TGCAGCGTCGCCAACGGGCAGGGGAGTGTAGCTTTCTTT.

The rearrangement joins TRBV27 to TRBJ2-1; a weak D match, TRBD1 (5 bases). V lost 5 bases, J lost 9 bases, and 17 bases lay in between. The CDR3 covers 14 residues. Germline-derived CDR1 and CDR2 are MNHEY and SMNVEV (reference sequence). The chain's CDR3 is CASSPPRQRGEQFF. The CDR3 nucleotides are TGTGCCAGCAGTCCCCCTCGACAGAGAGGTGAGCAGTTCTTC.

CDR3 sequence reads: CAAGYTDTQYF. The DNA for the CDR3 is TGTGCGGCGGGATACACAGATACGCAGTATTTT. This chain joins TRBV27 and TRBJ2-3, with a weak D call TRBD2 (6 bases). Germline lookup yields CDR1 MNHEY and CDR2 SMNVEV (reference sequence). The CDR3 has 11 residues.

The chain joins TRBV7-2 to TRBJ2-7; 14 bases match TRBD2. CDR3 length equals 16 residues. The V gene's germline CDR1 is SGHTA and CDR2 FQGNSA. V shed 4 bases and J 6 bases; nucleotides not matched to a gene: 8. CDR3 nucleotides: TGTGCCAGCAGCTCGGGACTAGCGGGGGCCTCGTCCGAGCAGTACTTC. Protein: CASSSGLAGASSEQYF.

This clone was detected only once. This chain uses TRBV4-2 with TRBJ2-6; weak D call: TRBD1 (6 bases). Germline loops: CDR1 LGHNA, CDR2 YNFKEQ. V was shortened by 0 bases and J by 4 bases, with 13 bases between the two germline ends. CDR3 length: 17 residues. The CDR3 bases are TGTGCCAGCAGCCAAGACAACAGGGTGGCCGGGGCCAACGTCCTGACTTTC. Amino acids: CASSQDNRVAGANVLTF.

This clone has just a few counts. The chain joins TRBV10-3 to TRBJ2-7; a possible D gene is TRBD1 (6 bases). Germline V CDR1 and CDR2: ENHRY, SYGVKD. With 8 bases removed from V and 6 bases from J, the gap between germline ends came to 17 bases. The CDR3 has 13 residues. CDR3 sequence: CAIQQGPSGEQYF. The CDR3 nucleotides are TGTGCCATCCAACAGGGCCCATCGGGCGAGCAGTACTTC.

This chain joins TRBV7-6 and TRBJ2-2; possibly TRBD2 for D (7 bases). Trimming removed 8 bases at V and 5 bases at J, with 18 bases between. There are 15 residues in the CDR3. Germline CDR1 and CDR2: SGHVS and FNYEAQ. The CDR3: CASAGWGRGTGELFF. The DNA for the CDR3 is TGTGCCAGCGCAGGATGGGGGAGGGGGACCGGGGAGCTGTTTTTT.

This rearrangement joins TRBV4-3 to TRBJ2-3; maybe TRBD1 (5 bases). Trimming stripped 1 base from V and 2 bases from J, with 13 bases between. This CDR3 has 16 amino acids. Germline values: CDR1 LGHNA, CDR2 YSLEER. Here the CDR3 reads CASSQADSRTTDTQYF. CDR3 coding DNA: TGCGCCAGCAGCCAAGCAGACAGCAGAACCACAGATACGCAGTATTTT.

Only a few counts were recorded for this clone. The chain carries TRBV7-2 and TRBJ1-3; 7 bases map to TRBD1. Germline V gene lookup returns CDR1 SGHTA and CDR2 FQGNSA. V lost 5 bases and J lost 7; bases outside the gene matches: 8. The CDR3 is 14 amino acids. The CDR3 region is CASSRQGRRNTIYF. The CDR3, as DNA: TGTGCCAGCAGCCGACAGGGACGACGGAACACCATATATTTT.

This clone appeared a few times. CDR3 in DNA: TGTGCCAGCAGTAACAGGGTTGGGTACGAGCAGTACTTC. Translation: CASSNRVGYEQYF. The chain carries TRBV5-4 and TRBJ2-7; D possibly corresponds to TRBD1 (6 bases). Germline CDR1 is SGHNT and CDR2 is YYREEE (reference sequence). Trimming removed 5 bases from V and 4 bases from J, with 13 bases in between. The CDR3 sequence is 13 residues long.

The chain employs TRBV6-1 and TRBJ2-1, with 12 bases that match TRBD2. Losses at the gene ends were 7 bases for V and 7 bases for J; bases not matched to a gene: 5. The CDR3 length is 14 residues. The germline V gene has CDR1 MNHNS and CDR2 SASEGT. CDR3 DNA sequence: TGTGCCAGCATGACTAGCGGGAGCTTGAATGAGCAGTTCTTC. It specifies CASMTSGSLNEQFF.

The chain links TRBV4-3 to TRBJ1-6; D gene unclear. V was trimmed by 3 bases and J by 6 bases, leaving 15 bases between them. The length of the CDR3 is 16 residues. CDR1 is LGHNA, CDR2 YSLEER, per germline. CDR3 loop: CASSQARGRINSPLHF. The CDR3 DNA is TGCGCCAGCAGCCAGGCCCGTGGGCGAATTAATTCACCCCTCCACTTT.

The chain recombines TRBV2 with TRBJ2-2; maybe TRBD2 (5 bases). Germline loops: CDR1 SNHLY, CDR2 FYNNEI. The CDR3 loop spans 13 amino acids. Trimming shortened V by 9 bases and J by 2 bases, and 10 bases separated the two germline ends. DNA of the CDR3: TGTGCCAGTTACGAGGGTAACACCGGGGAGCTGTTTTTT. Translated, it gives CASYEGNTGELFF.

The V gene is TRBV4-2, the J gene TRBJ2-5; D gene uncertain. In germline, CDR1 is LGHNA, CDR2 YNFKEQ. Trimming removed 0 bases at V and 5 bases at J, with 7 bases between. This CDR3 is 13 amino acids long. The CDR3 DNA is TGTGCCAGCAGCCAAGAACTAAGGGAGACCCAGTACTTC. Translated: CASSQELRETQYF.

This clone was detected a few times. The chain recombines TRBV18 with TRBJ2-1, with TRBD2 as a possible D gene (7 bases). Looked up from germline, CDR1 is KGHSH and CDR2 is LQKENI. Trimming took 0 bases from V and 4 from J, leaving 16 bases between them. The CDR3 is 17 residues long. CDR3 sequence reads: CASSPPSGGRGYNEQFF. DNA for the CDR3: TGTGCCAGCTCACCACCGTCGGGGGGCCGGGGGTACAATGAGCAGTTCTTC. Filled out from reference TRBV18 and TRBJ2-1, the complete variable domain reads NAGVMQNPRHLVRRRGQEARLRCSPMKGHSHVYWYRQLPEEGLKFMVYLQKENIIDESGMPKERFSAEFPKEGPSILRIQQVVRGDSAAYFCASSPPSGGRGYNEQFFGPGTRLTVL.

This sequence joins TRBV7-2 and TRBJ2-7; tentative D call: TRBD2 (7 bases). This CDR3 has 14 amino acids. Trimming took off 3 bases at V and 8 bases at J, with 17 bases between the two ends. Germline V gives CDR1 SGHTA, CDR2 FQGNSA. The CDR3 region has the DNA TGTGCCAGCAGCTTTCCTGGGGGGGCCATGCAGCAGTACTTC. Its translation is CASSFPGGAMQQYF.

This clone has only a few counts. The V and J genes are TRBV7-9 and TRBJ2-2, with 7 nucleotides matching TRBD2. Germline CDR1 and CDR2: SEHNR and FQNEAQ (reference sequence). The ends lost 5 bases at V and 7 bases at J; junction bases unmatched: 16. The CDR3 spans 17 residues. CDR3 sequence: CASSLLGVRSGDGELFF. The CDR3 nucleotides read TGTGCCAGCAGCCTTCTAGGGGTCAGAAGCGGGGACGGGGAGCTGTTTTTT.

The table lists this clone with a few counts. J is TRBJ1-2 and V is TRBV11-2, with D perhaps TRBD1 (6 bases). The CDR3 loop spans 15 amino acids. The V gene's germline CDR1 is SGHAT and CDR2 FQNNGV. V was clipped by 1 base and J by 6 bases, with 15 bases between them. The CDR3 reads CASSLVGGQVDGYTF. The CDR3 DNA is TGTGCCAGCAGCTTAGTCGGGGGGCAAGTTGATGGCTACACCTTC. The whole variable domain, filled in from reference TRBV11-2 and TRBJ1-2, reads EAGVAQSPRYKIIEKRQSVAFWCNPISGHATLYWYQQILGQGPKLLIQFQNNGVVDDSQLPKDRFSAERLKGVDSTLKIQPAKLEDSAVYLCASSLVGGQVDGYTFGSGTRLTVV.

This chain links TRBV7-9 with TRBJ1-5; no clear D gene. Germline CDR1 and CDR2: SEHNR and FQNEAQ (reference sequence). CDR3 size: 13 residues. V was shortened by 1 base and J by 7 bases, with 8 bases between the two germline ends. The DNA for the CDR3 is TGTGCCAGCAGCTTAGAGGCGCGGCAGCCCCAGCATTTT. Protein product: CASSLEARQPQHF.